The sequence of this T cell receptor beta chain was determined in a study of early T cells in non-severe SARS-CoV-2 infection. Concerning this clonotype: A junction boundary mismatches the germline segment, possibly from a read error.

Germline CDR1 SQVTM, CDR2 ANQGSEA. The CDR3 totals 13 residues. Using its own MiXCR run on the 5' RACE reads, TCRdb lists one record per CDR3 protein. The table shows around 84,000 distinct CDR3 sequences, with around 10% occurring only once. The specimen sequenced was whole blood. The chain couples TRBV29-1 to TRBJ2-7, with a tentative D call TRBD1 (6 bases). This clonotype was obtained from an adult who was a healthcare worker with PCR-confirmed SARS-CoV-2 infection or an uninfected control (not recorded which). CDR3 bases: TGCAGCGTTGTCACAGGGATGAGCAACGAGCAGAACTTC. Translating gives CSVVTGMSNEQNF.